Each of the 21 T cell receptor beta chains below was sequenced from the same sample in a study of cytomegalovirus exposure and HLA in healthy donors. TCRdb keeps only in-frame clones here, not all; method: immunoSEQ multiplex PCR. The sample consists of around 160,000 clones, around 82% of them appearing once. The material sequenced was PBMCs. The receptors were gathered from a young man in good health and CMV-seropositive.

The chain recombines TRBV5-8 with TRBJ1-6, with D possibly being TRBD1 (5 bases). V dropped 3 bases and J dropped 10 bases, with 11 bases sitting between them. The germline CDR1 and CDR2 sequences are SGHTS and YDEGEE. The CDR3 extends over 13 amino acids. CDR3 sequence reads: CASSSERGSPLHF. CDR3 DNA sequence: TGTGCCAGCAGCTCAGAGCGGGGGTCACCCCTCCACTTT. Complete variable domain (other parts from reference TRBV5-8 and TRBJ1-6): EAGVTQSPTHLIKTRGQQATLRCSPISGHTSVYWYQQALGLGLQFLLWYDEGEERNRGNFPPRFSGRQFPNYSSELNVNALELEDSALYLCASSSERGSPLHFGNGTRLTVT.

The chain combines TRBV5-1 with TRBJ1-1, with TRBD1 matching 9 bases. The length of the CDR3 is 14 residues. The germline V gene has CDR1 SGHRS and CDR2 YFSETQ. J gave up 8 bases and V 4 bases, and 9 bases lay outside the gene matches. The CDR3 coding sequence is TGCGCCAGCAGCCCTGGACAGGGGCAAGGGGAAGCTTTCTTT. Its translation is CASSPGQGQGEAFF.

The CDR3 nucleotides read TGTGCCAGCAGCATGGACAGATACAATGAGCAGTTCTTC. This sequence encodes CASSMDRYNEQFF. The chain uses TRBV9 and TRBJ2-1, with D possibly being TRBD1 (6 bases). V was cut by 4 bases and J by 4 bases, with 9 bases left in between. CDR1 is SGDLS, CDR2 YYNGEE, per germline. The CDR3 spans 13 residues. Variable domain in full (rest from reference TRBV9 and TRBJ2-1): DSGVTQTPKHLITATGQRVTLRCSPRSGDLSVYWYQQSLDQGLQFLIQYYNGEERAKGNILERFSAQQFPDLHSELNLSSLELGDSALYFCASSMDRYNEQFFGPGTRLTVL.

The chain uses TRBV15 and TRBJ1-5; D is perhaps TRBD1 (6 bases). Germline V lookup: CDR1 LNHNV, CDR2 YYDKDF (reference sequence). Trimming shortened V by 5 bases and J by 5 bases, and 13 bases separated the two germline ends. This CDR3 has 14 amino acids. CDR3 protein: CATSGWGGYQPQHF. The CDR3 nucleotides are TGTGCCACCAGCGGATGGGGGGGCTATCAGCCCCAGCATTTT.

The V call is TRBV28, the J call TRBJ2-7; TRBD2 matches at 12 bases. Germline CDR1 MDHEN, CDR2 SYDVKM. CDR3 length: 14 residues. Germline trimming cut 8 bases from V and 6 bases from J; bases unmatched to any gene: 8. For the CDR3, the DNA is TGTGCCAGCGAAATACTAGCGGGGGGTGGCGAGCAGTACTTC. This encodes CASEILAGGGEQYF. Looking up the rest from reference TRBV28 and TRBJ2-7 gives the full variable domain: DVKVTQSSRYLVKRTGEKVFLECVQDMDHENMFWYRQDPGLGLRLIYFSYDVKMKEKGDIPEGYSVSREKKERFSLILESASTNQTSMYLCASEILAGGGEQYFGPGTRLTVT.

The V gene is TRBV28, the J gene TRBJ2-7, with D possibly matching TRBD1 (5 bases). Germline lookup yields CDR1 MDHEN and CDR2 SYDVKM. V shed 6 bases and J shed 6 bases, with 21 bases lying between them. The CDR3 spans 15 residues. CDR3 sequence: CASRSLSDTAVEQYF. In DNA, the CDR3 is TGTGCCAGCAGATCTTTATCGGACACCGCTGTCGAGCAGTACTTC. Combining the CDR3 with reference TRBV28 and TRBJ2-7 gives the whole variable domain DVKVTQSSRYLVKRTGEKVFLECVQDMDHENMFWYRQDPGLGLRLIYFSYDVKMKEKGDIPEGYSVSREKKERFSLILESASTNQTSMYLCASRSLSDTAVEQYFGPGTRLTVT.

The V gene is TRBV2, the J gene TRBJ2-3; possible D gene TRBD2, 8 bases. CDR1 SNHLY and CDR2 FYNNEI come from the germline V gene. This CDR3 contains 14 residues. V lost 10 bases and J lost 0, with 14 bases in between. The CDR3 region has the DNA TGTGCCACCGGGAGGGGGCAGAGCACAGATACGCAGTATTTT. Its translation is CATGRGQSTDTQYF. The full variable domain, its missing parts supplied by reference TRBV2 and TRBJ2-3, is EPEVTQTPSHQVTQMGQEVILRCVPISNHLYFYWYRQILGQKVEFLVSFYNNEISEKSEIFDDQFSVERPDGSNFTLKIRSTKLEDSAMYFCATGRGQSTDTQYFGPGTRLTVL.

V and J are TRBV28 and TRBJ2-3; 8 bases fit TRBD2. The trim removed 6 bases at V and 6 bases at J, leaving 11 bases unmatched. The CDR3 sequence is 15 residues long. The germline CDR1 and CDR2 sequences are MDHEN and SYDVKM. The CDR3 bases are TGTGCCAGCAGGAGGGCCTCAGCGGGAGACGATACGCAGTATTTT. Amino acid sequence: CASRRASAGDDTQYF.

This clone occurred once. The chain employs TRBV5-6 and TRBJ2-3; 8 nucleotides match TRBD2. The CDR3 has 14 residues. The J segment lost 2 bases and the V segment lost 2 bases, leaving 1 base of the junction unmatched. Per the germline V gene, CDR1 is SGHDT and CDR2 is YYEEEE. The CDR3 nucleotides read TGTGCCAGCAGCTTCGGGGGGGTCACAGATACGCAGTATTTT. As protein: CASSFGGVTDTQYF.

The chain carries TRBV5-4 and TRBJ2-2, with 7 positions matching TRBD1. Losses at the gene ends were 3 bases for V and 2 bases for J; bases not matched to a gene: 4. Germline V gene lookup returns CDR1 SGHNT and CDR2 YYREEE (reference sequence). The CDR3 has 15 residues. Here the CDR3 reads CASSSGQRNTGELFF. For the CDR3, the DNA is TGTGCCAGCAGCTCGGGACAGAGAAACACCGGGGAGCTGTTTTTT.

V usage is TRBV19 and J usage is TRBJ2-7, with D possibly matching TRBD1 (7 bases). With 5 bases removed from V and 3 bases from J, the gap between germline ends came to 14 bases. The CDR3 runs to 14 residues. Germline assignment: CDR1 LNHDA and CDR2 SQIVND (reference sequence). Here the CDR3 reads CASSSRGDSYEQYF. The CDR3 nucleotides read TGTGCCAGTAGTTCTAGGGGGGACAGCTACGAGCAGTACTTC. Combining the CDR3 with reference TRBV19 and TRBJ2-7 gives the whole variable domain DGGITQSPKYLFRKEGQNVTLSCEQNLNHDAMYWYRQDPGQGLRLIYYSQIVNDFQKGDIAEGYSVSREKKESFPLTVTSAQKNPTAFYLCASSSRGDSYEQYFGPGTRLTVT.

The chain joins TRBV5-6 to TRBJ2-3; 10 bases are a match to TRBD1. The V and J ends lost 4 bases and 4 bases, in that order; junction bases with no gene match: 3. This CDR3 region has 14 residues. Germline V gives CDR1 SGHDT, CDR2 YYEEEE. CDR3 loop: CASSHGTGADTQYF. The CDR3, as DNA: TGTGCCAGCAGCCACGGGACAGGGGCAGATACGCAGTATTTT.

The chain recombines TRBV2 with TRBJ1-1, with 7 bases that match TRBD1. V was pared by 8 bases and J by 8 bases, with 14 bases of the junction left unmatched. The CDR3 is 14 amino acids. The germline V gene encodes CDR1 SNHLY and CDR2 FYNNEI. The CDR3 DNA reads TGTGCCAGCGTCAAAAGACAGGGTTTCACCGAAGCTTTCTTT. Translated, it gives CASVKRQGFTEAFF.

The chain has TRBV7-9 and TRBJ2-1; possible D gene TRBD1, 5 bases. The CDR3 consists of 13 residues. Germline CDR1 is SEHNR and CDR2 is FQNEAQ (reference sequence). Trimming stripped 1 base from V and 9 bases from J, with 10 bases between. The CDR3 bases are TGTGCCAGCAGCTTAGAGACAGCCAGTGAGCAGTTCTTC. Residues: CASSLETASEQFF.

The chain uses TRBV28 and TRBJ2-1; 8 bases agree with TRBD1. The CDR3 contains 15 residues. V trimming: 5 bases; J trimming: 7 bases; junction bases outside the gene matches: 10. Germline CDR1 is MDHEN and CDR2 is SYDVKM. DNA for the CDR3: TGTGCCAGCAGTCCTCGGACAGGGTGGCGGAATGAGCAGTTCTTC. Amino acids: CASSPRTGWRNEQFF. The full variable domain, in which reference TRBV28 and TRBJ2-1 provide the parts outside the CDR3, is DVKVTQSSRYLVKRTGEKVFLECVQDMDHENMFWYRQDPGLGLRLIYFSYDVKMKEKGDIPEGYSVSREKKERFSLILESASTNQTSMYLCASSPRTGWRNEQFFGPGTRLTVL.

This clone was seen more than once but under ten times. The CDR3 sequence: CATQGWSRTEAFF. As DNA, the CDR3 is TGTGCCACCCAGGGTTGGAGTCGCACTGAAGCTTTCTTT. This chain connects TRBV28 to TRBJ1-1, with D possibly TRBD1 on 5 matching bases. Germline values: CDR1 MDHEN, CDR2 SYDVKM. Between the trimmed V and J ends, which lost 10 bases and 4 bases, there was a span of 16 bases. The CDR3 sequence is 13 residues long.

The V gene is TRBV5-8, the J gene TRBJ2-1; 11 positions agree with TRBD2. This CDR3 comprises 15 residues. Germline V CDR1 and CDR2: SGHTS, YDEGEE. Trimming cost V 4 bases and J 9 bases; bases outside gene matches: 9. CDR3 in amino acids: CASSLRVAGGREQFF. CDR3 in DNA: TGTGCCAGCAGCCTGCGAGTAGCGGGGGGGCGTGAGCAGTTCTTC.

J is TRBJ2-1 and V is TRBV27; 10 positions agree with TRBD2. Germline CDR1 reads MNHEY; CDR2 reads SMNVEV (reference sequence). This CDR3 spans 15 amino acids. Germline trimming cut 5 bases from V and 6 bases from J; bases unmatched to any gene: 7. DNA of the CDR3: TGTGCCAGCAGTCCTCTCATAGCGGGGGGCAATGAGCAGTTCTTC. This gives the protein CASSPLIAGGNEQFF.

The CDR3 DNA follows: TGTGCCAGCAGCCGACGCTCAGGGGGTGGCACAGATACGCAGTATTTT. Encoded protein: CASSRRSGGGTDTQYF. The chain links TRBV2 to TRBJ2-3; 7 positions match TRBD1. Germline CDR1 is SNHLY and CDR2 is FYNNEI. V was clipped by 6 bases and J by 1 base; unmatched bases: 10. The CDR3 is made up of 16 amino acids.

The chain is built from TRBV6-5 and TRBJ1-5; D unclear. With 6 bases removed from V and 7 bases from J, the gap between germline ends came to 13 bases. Germline CDR1 and CDR2: MNHEY and SVGAGI. The CDR3 contains 13 residues. CDR3 protein: CASRGTDNQPQHF. DNA of the CDR3: TGTGCCAGCAGGGGCACAGACAACCAGCCCCAGCATTTT.

The chain employs TRBV28 and TRBJ1-2; unclear D gene. Germline assignment: CDR1 MDHEN and CDR2 SYDVKM. Deletions cut 7 bases from V and 2 bases from J, with 17 bases between. The CDR3 has 15 amino acids. The CDR3 here is CASILRREVNYGYTF. The CDR3 bases are TGTGCCAGCATCCTTCGCCGGGAGGTAAACTATGGCTACACCTTC.